Presented here are 3 T cell receptor gamma chains from one specimen sequenced in a study of Vδ1+ human thymocytes. Findings of the study overall: In the thymus, TRG and TRD repertoires looked highly polyclonal with Gaussian CDR3 lengths.

These receptors have no known antigen. RNA was extracted from the cells and then reverse transcribed. CDR3 amplicons came from multiplex PCR with pooled V-gene forward and constant-region reverse primers. TCRdb re-called the multiplex PCR reads via CATT. Among 25,000 to 30,000 gamma-chain clones listed, about a fifth were seen once. Sequenced input: Vdelta1+ gamma-delta thymocytes from the thymus. Specified subset: FACS-sorted CD3+ TCRalphabeta- TCRVdelta1+ TCRVdelta2- thymocytes. The receptors were gathered from a boy in the first two years of life who had congenital heart surgery.

A few counts support this clone. The V call is TRGV8, the J call TRGJP2. The germline V gene has CDR1 VENAVY and CDR2 YDSYNSRV. With 1 base clipped from V and 2 bases from J, the junction kept 1 base outside the gene matches. The CDR3 is made up of 14 amino acids. In DNA, the CDR3 is TGTGCCACCTGGGATAGCAGTAGTGATTGGATCAAGACGTTT. Encoded protein: CATWDSSSDWIKTF.

This clone was observed a handful of times. This sequence joins TRGV4 and TRGJ1 or TRGJ2. Germline V gene lookup returns CDR1 EGSTGY and CDR2 YDSYTSSV. J was trimmed by 3 bases and V by 0 bases; bases with no gene match: 8. The CDR3 length is 15 residues. CDR3 region: CATWDGPEIYYKKLF. The CDR3 bases are TGTGCCACCTGGGATGGGCCTGAAATTTATTATAAGAAACTCTTT.

In the case of this clone: Other DNA sequences in the same sample also yield this CDR3. V usage is TRGV9 and J usage is TRGJ1 or TRGJ2. CDR3 length: 13 amino acids. Trimming at V came to 5 bases and at J to 3 bases, leaving 7 bases not matched to a gene. Per germline, CDR1 GITISATS and CDR2 ISYDGTV (reference sequence). The CDR3 loop reads CALWARVYYKKLF. The CDR3 DNA follows: TGTGCCTTGTGGGCTAGGGTTTATTATAAGAAACTCTTT.